This entry lists 4 T cell receptor beta chains sequenced from one sample in a study of beta chain features in type 1 diabetes. All of the isolated RNA was reverse transcribed, so expressed TCRB transcripts were sequenced. Profiling relied on immunoSEQ multiplex PCR, and the TCRdb table lists in-frame clones only, not all of them. This table holds about 400,000 clones, 10% to 15% found once. The sequencing input was naive CD4+ T cells from blood. The receptors here all came from a man between 18 and 29 years old in good health.

The chain is built from TRBV30 and TRBJ1-5; 9 bases fit TRBD1. The CDR3 has 13 residues. The germline V gene encodes CDR1 GTSNPN and CDR2 SVGIG (reference sequence). V lost 5 bases, J lost 7 bases, and 6 bases stayed unmatched. CDR3 protein: CAWGDRVGQPQHF. The CDR3 DNA reads as TGTGCCTGGGGGGACAGGGTGGGCCAGCCCCAGCATTTT.

In its sample, this clone was seen once. The V and J genes are TRBV5-1 and TRBJ2-5; D might be TRBD2 (5 bases). The J call is uncertain, as TRBJ2-7 better fits the DNA end. Germline CDR1 is SGHRS and CDR2 is YFSETQ. The CDR3 loop spans 14 amino acids. The DNA of the CDR3 is TGCGCCAGCAGTTTGACGGGGTACGACTACGAGCAGTACTTC. It encodes CASSLTGYDYEQYF.

This clone came up a few times. The chain recombines TRBV7-9 with TRBJ1-3, with TRBD1 identical over 7 bases. Germline V gene lookup returns CDR1 SEHNR and CDR2 FQNEAQ (reference sequence). The trim removed 5 bases at V and 2 bases at J, leaving 9 bases unmatched. The CDR3 consists of 16 residues. The CDR3 region is CASSPSTGRPGNTIYF. The CDR3 coding sequence is TGTGCCAGCAGCCCGTCGACAGGGAGACCTGGAAACACCATATATTTT.

The chain is built from TRBV5-1 and TRBJ1-5, with 8 positions matching TRBD1. CDR1 and CDR2 (germline): SGHRS, YFSETQ. The ends lost 4 bases at V and 1 base at J; junction bases unmatched: 4. This CDR3 has 15 residues. Written as DNA, the CDR3 is TGCGCCAGCAGCCCGGGACAGGAGAGCAATCAGCCCCAGCATTTT. Its translation is CASSPGQESNQPQHF.